The 32 T cell receptor beta chains presented below share a single source sample, sequenced in a study of cytomegalovirus exposure and HLA in healthy donors. PCR involved 60 Vbeta and 13 Jbeta primers. Method: immunoSEQ multiplex PCR; TCRdb's copy keeps in-frame clones and lacks some. This repertoire shows tens of thousands of clones, over 65% found once; its top ten account for about 9.3%. Specimen: PBMCs. These receptors all come from a human donor in good health.

The chain couples TRBV29-1 to TRBJ2-5, with 10 positions matching TRBD2. The germline CDR1 and CDR2 sequences are SQVTM and ANQGSEA. This CDR3 spans 15 amino acids. J lost 3 bases, V lost 0 bases, and 4 bases had no gene match. CDR3 sequence: CSVEDRSGREETQYF. CDR3 bases: TGCAGCGTTGAAGATCGGAGCGGGAGGGAAGAGACCCAGTACTTC. The variable domain in full, with the rest retrieved from reference TRBV29-1 and TRBJ2-5, is SAVISQKPSRDICQRGTSLTIQCQVDSQVTMMFWYRQQPGQSLTLIATANQGSEATYESGFVIDKFPISRPNLTFSTLTVSNMSPEDSSIYLCSVEDRSGREETQYFGPGTRLLVL.

V is TRBV4-2 and J is TRBJ1-2; a possible D gene is TRBD1 (5 bases). Between the trimmed V and J ends, which lost 4 bases and 5 bases, there was a span of 17 bases. Germline lookup yields CDR1 LGHNA and CDR2 YNFKEQ. The CDR3 length is 15 residues. CDR3 nucleotide sequence: TGTGCCAGCAGCCCCCGGGCAGGAGGGGATTATGGCTACACCTTC. Amino acid sequence: CASSPRAGGDYGYTF.

This clone was seen a single time. J is TRBJ2-7 and V is TRBV7-9; 15 bases match TRBD2. The trim removed 5 bases at V and 2 bases at J, leaving 10 bases unmatched. CDR1 is SEHNR, CDR2 FQNEAQ, per germline (reference sequence). The CDR3 spans 18 residues. The CDR3 DNA follows: TGTGCCAGCAGCGTGTCCGGGACTAGCGGGGGGCCCGCCTACGAGCAGTACTTC. Protein sequence: CASSVSGTSGGPAYEQYF.

The chain links TRBV5-1 to TRBJ2-7; 8 bases map to TRBD1. Germline CDR1 reads SGHRS; CDR2 reads YFSETQ. The CDR3 sequence is 14 residues long. Trimming took 2 bases from V and 2 from J; bases not matched to a gene: 3. CDR3: CASSLQGGTYEQYF. The CDR3 region has the DNA TGCGCCAGCAGCTTACAGGGGGGAACCTACGAGCAGTACTTC.

V is TRBV5-1 and J is TRBJ2-5; the match to TRBD1 covers 7 bases. The CDR3 totals 16 residues. Germline trimming cut 1 base from V and 4 bases from J; bases unmatched to any gene: 10. The germline V gene has CDR1 SGHRS and CDR2 YFSETQ. Here the CDR3 reads CASSLRPGGEIETQYF. CDR3 DNA: TGCGCCAGCAGCTTGCGACCAGGGGGTGAGATAGAGACCCAGTACTTC.

J is TRBJ2-3 and V is TRBV28; D may be TRBD2 (7 bases). Per germline, CDR1 MDHEN and CDR2 SYDVKM. This CDR3 is built from 15 residues. V lost 2 bases, J lost 4 bases, and 13 bases lay in between. CDR3 DNA sequence: TGTGCCAGCAGTTTAAGGGGGGGGCCGGCAGATACGCAGTATTTT. Protein product: CASSLRGGPADTQYF.

The chain employs TRBV7-8 and TRBJ1-3, with 8 bases lining up with TRBD1. CDR1 and CDR2 from the germline V gene are SGHVS and FQNEAQ. The junction had 7 bases not matched to a gene; V was cut back by 5 bases and J by 4 bases. The CDR3 is 15 residues long. CDR3 sequence reads: CASSAQGARGNTIYF. The DNA of the CDR3 is TGTGCCAGCAGCGCCCAGGGGGCGCGAGGAAACACCATATATTTT.

The chain joins TRBV7-8 to TRBJ1-1; tentative D call: TRBD1 (6 bases). Germline CDR1 SGHVS, CDR2 FQNEAQ. CDR3 length: 15 amino acids. V lost 5 bases to trimming and J lost 1 base, with 14 bases between them. Written as DNA, the CDR3 is TGTGCCAGCAGCCCAACGGGACACCAGAACACTGAAGCTTTCTTT. This encodes CASSPTGHQNTEAFF.

The chain is built from TRBV6-6 and TRBJ1-2, with D possibly matching TRBD1 (6 bases). V was shortened by 2 bases and J by 4 bases, with 11 bases between the two germline ends. The CDR3 has 14 amino acids. The germline gives CDR1 MNHNY, CDR2 SVGAGI (reference sequence). CDR3 coding DNA: TGTGCCAGCAGTTACGAAGGACAGAGCTATGGCTACACCTTC. Protein product: CASSYEGQSYGYTF.

This rearrangement joins TRBV7-8 to TRBJ2-7, with 7 bases lining up with TRBD1. Germline loops: CDR1 SGHVS, CDR2 FQNEAQ. The V and J ends lost 5 bases and 2 bases, in that order; junction bases with no gene match: 6. The length of the CDR3 is 14 residues. CDR3 amino acids: CASSTNRGTYEQYF. The CDR3 DNA reads TGTGCCAGCAGCACCAACAGGGGAACCTACGAGCAGTACTTC.

CDR3: CASSRWSAQETQYF. The CDR3 DNA reads TGTGCCAGCAGCCGATGGAGCGCCCAAGAGACCCAGTACTTC. The gene calls are TRBV7-2 and TRBJ2-5; D gene ambiguous. CDR1 and CDR2 from the germline V gene are SGHTA and FQGNSA. This CDR3 region has 14 residues. Trimming left V 5 bases short and J 1 base short, with 11 bases between.

CDR3 coding DNA: TGTGCCAGCAGTTCACTCAGGGGTCACGAGCAGTACTTC. It translates to CASSSLRGHEQYF. V is TRBV27 and J is TRBJ2-7; perhaps TRBD1 as D (6 bases). The germline V and J ends were trimmed by 4 bases and 5 bases, with 12 bases remaining between them. The germline V gene has CDR1 MNHEY and CDR2 SMNVEV (reference sequence). The CDR3 has 13 amino acids.

The chain is built from TRBV9 and TRBJ1-1, with D possibly being TRBD1 (6 bases). Germline loops: CDR1 SGDLS, CDR2 YYNGEE. V shed 0 bases and J shed 1 base, with 10 bases lying between them. This CDR3 is 15 amino acids long. This chain's CDR3 is CASSVDWGQNTEAFF. DNA of the CDR3: TGTGCCAGCAGCGTAGACTGGGGGCAGAACACTGAAGCTTTCTTT.

The chain is built from TRBV7-9 and TRBJ1-4, with D perhaps matching TRBD1 (6 bases). Germline V gives CDR1 SEHNR, CDR2 FQNEAQ (reference sequence). V shed 6 bases and J shed 1 base, with 9 bases lying between them. The CDR3 is 14 residues long. CDR3 loop: CASRPGETNEKLFF. CDR3 coding DNA: TGTGCCAGCAGACCAGGGGAAACTAATGAAAAACTGTTTTTT.

This clone has just a few counts. CDR3 DNA sequence: TGTGCCAGCAGTGGTCGTCGGGCGAACACCGGGGAGCTGTTTTTT. Translating gives CASSGRRANTGELFF. This chain connects TRBV6-1 to TRBJ2-2; no definite D call. Germline CDR1 and CDR2: MNHNS and SASEGT. This CDR3 contains 15 residues. V was trimmed by 4 bases and J by 0 bases, leaving 9 bases between them.

The V call is TRBV5-5, the J call TRBJ2-7, with TRBD1 matching 7 bases. V lost 0 bases and J lost 2; bases outside the gene matches: 8. The germline CDR1 and CDR2 sequences are SGHKS and YYEKEE (reference sequence). The CDR3 loop spans 16 amino acids. In DNA form, the CDR3 reads TGTGCCAGCAGCTTGGACGACAGGGATGGACCCTACGAGCAGTACTTC. This gives the protein CASSLDDRDGPYEQYF. Using reference TRBV5-5 and TRBJ2-7 for the parts outside the CDR3, the full variable domain is DAGVTQSPTHLIKTRGQQVTLRCSPISGHKSVSWYQQVLGQGPQFIFQYYEKEERGRGNFPDRFSARQFPNYSSELNVNALLLGDSALYLCASSLDDRDGPYEQYFGPGTRLTVT.

This clone was recorded a few times. The chain has TRBV18 and TRBJ2-2; D is undetermined. Germline values: CDR1 KGHSH, CDR2 LQKENI. V was shortened by 3 bases and J by 5 bases, with 13 bases between the two germline ends. The CDR3 extends over 15 amino acids. DNA of the CDR3: TGTGCCAGCTCACCCTCCGCCGTTGAGACCGGGGAGCTGTTTTTT. Encoded protein: CASSPSAVETGELFF.

The chain carries TRBV14 and TRBJ2-7; perhaps TRBD2 as D (6 bases). The germline V and J ends were trimmed by 8 bases and 7 bases, with 15 bases remaining between them. Germline loops: CDR1 SGHDN, CDR2 FVKESK. CDR3 length: 12 amino acids. CDR3 DNA sequence: TGTGCCAGCCGCGGGGCGTTTGGGGAGCAGTACTTC. Translated: CASRGAFGEQYF. The full variable domain, rest sourced from reference TRBV14 and TRBJ2-7, is EAGVTQFPSHSVIEKGQTVTLRCDPISGHDNLYWYRRVMGKEIKFLLHFVKESKQDESGMPNNRFLAERTGGTYSTLKVQPAELEDSGVYFCASRGAFGEQYFGPGTRLTVT.

This clone was counted once. The rearrangement uses TRBV4-3 and TRBJ2-5, with D maybe TRBD1 (6 bases). The J call is in doubt because the DNA end fits TRBJ2-7 better. From germline, CDR1 is LGHNA and CDR2 YSLEER. This CDR3 is 13 amino acids long. The CDR3 nucleotides read TGCGCCAGCAGCCAAACAGGGTCCCACGAGCAGTACTTC. Translating it yields CASSQTGSHEQYF.

This rearrangement joins TRBV4-2 to TRBJ1-2, with D possibly matching TRBD1 (5 bases). Germline V lookup: CDR1 LGHNA, CDR2 YNFKEQ. The CDR3 totals 14 residues. With 0 bases removed from V and 8 bases from J, the gap between germline ends came to 13 bases. Here the CDR3 reads CASSQETVGGGYTF. CDR3 coding DNA: TGTGCCAGCAGCCAAGAAACTGTGGGGGGGGGCTACACCTTC.

CDR3 nucleotides: TGTGCCAGCAGGGTGACAGGCTCCTACGAGCAGTACTTC. This gives the protein CASRVTGSYEQYF. The J gene is TRBJ2-7, the V gene TRBV5-6, with a possible D match to TRBD1 (6 bases). The V end lost 5 bases, the J end lost 0 bases, and 9 bases lay between the germline ends. The CDR3 contains 13 residues. Germline V lookup: CDR1 SGHDT, CDR2 YYEEEE. The full variable domain, its missing parts supplied by reference TRBV5-6 and TRBJ2-7, is DAGVTQSPTHLIKTRGQQVTLRCSPKSGHDTVSWYQQALGQGPQFIFQYYEEEERQRGNFPDRFSGHQFPNYSSELNVNALLLGDSALYLCASRVTGSYEQYFGPGTRLTVT.

The V gene is TRBV29-1, the J gene TRBJ2-1; D is uncertain. The CDR3 length is 12 residues. V was cut by 4 bases and J by 5 bases, with 9 bases left in between. Germline CDR1 SQVTM, CDR2 ANQGSEA. The CDR3 reads CSVVPGDNEQFF. CDR3 nucleotide sequence: TGCAGCGTTGTGCCCGGTGACAATGAGCAGTTCTTC.

The chain links TRBV11-2 to TRBJ1-4, with D tentatively TRBD1 (5 bases). The length of the CDR3 is 17 residues. V gave up 0 bases and J gave up 3 bases, with 14 bases separating them. Looked up from germline, CDR1 is SGHAT and CDR2 is FQNNGV. CDR3 nucleotide sequence: TGTGCCAGCAGCTTAGAGGGGAGGGGTCTAGCTAATGAAAAACTGTTTTTT. Protein product: CASSLEGRGLANEKLFF.

V gene TRBV7-9 combines with J gene TRBJ2-7, with D tentatively TRBD2 (5 bases). The germline gives CDR1 SEHNR, CDR2 FQNEAQ (reference sequence). Trimming took off 8 bases at V and 0 bases at J, with 11 bases between the two ends. There are 13 residues in the CDR3. In DNA, the CDR3 is TGTGCCAGCGGGCGAGGGAGCTCCTACGAGCAGTACTTC. It encodes CASGRGSSYEQYF.

The V call is TRBV28, the J call TRBJ1-1; D is uncertain. V was pared by 11 bases and J by 5 bases, with 36 bases between. Germline V CDR1 and CDR2: MDHEN, SYDVKM. The length of the CDR3 is 19 residues. The DNA for the CDR3 is TGTGCCGCGGACCACTCCGGGGTAAAAGTTGGAAATAGTGGAACTGAAGCTTTCTTT. Protein product: CAADHSGVKVGNSGTEAFF.

The chain couples TRBV5-1 to TRBJ2-7; D perhaps matches TRBD1 (6 bases). Germline-derived CDR1 and CDR2 are SGHRS and YFSETQ. The germline V and J ends were trimmed by 0 bases and 7 bases, with 14 bases remaining between them. CDR3 size: 14 residues. The CDR3 nucleotides are TGCGCCAGCAGCTTGGTGGGGGCGGCGAGAGAGCAGTACTTC. Encoded protein: CASSLVGAAREQYF. Drawing the rest from reference TRBV5-1 and TRBJ2-7, the complete variable domain is KAGVTQTPRYLIKTRGQQVTLSCSPISGHRSVSWYQQTPGQGLQFLFEYFSETQRNKGNFPGRFSGRQFSNSRSEMNVSTLELGDSALYLCASSLVGAAREQYFGPGTRLTVT.

The rearrangement uses TRBV5-4 and TRBJ2-2; possibly TRBD2 for D (7 bases). This CDR3 comprises 15 residues. Germline V lookup: CDR1 SGHNT, CDR2 YYREEE (reference sequence). Deletions cut 2 bases from V and 7 bases from J, with 15 bases between. The CDR3 region is CASSFWGGPIGELFF. In DNA form, the CDR3 reads TGTGCCAGCAGCTTCTGGGGGGGGCCTATCGGGGAGCTGTTTTTT.

With respect to this clone: This specimen includes other DNA sequences encoding the same CDR3. The chain is built from TRBV5-1 and TRBJ2-7, with D possibly matching TRBD2 (5 bases). This CDR3 has 13 amino acids. V was cut by 0 bases and J by 3 bases, with 7 bases left in between. Per germline, CDR1 SGHRS and CDR2 YFSETQ. This CDR3 is CASSLVGGYEQYF. CDR3 sequence (DNA): TGCGCCAGCAGCTTGGTAGGAGGCTACGAGCAGTACTTC.

The chain joins TRBV15 to TRBJ1-5; D gene uncertain. The length of the CDR3 is 15 residues. Trimming cost V 2 bases and J 2 bases, with 10 bases left between them. Germline V gene lookup returns CDR1 LNHNV and CDR2 YYDKDF (reference sequence). The CDR3 region is CATSRQAGGNQPQHF. CDR3 sequence (DNA): TGTGCCACCAGCAGACAGGCGGGAGGCAATCAGCCCCAGCATTTT.

V and J are TRBV19 and TRBJ2-7, with D tentatively TRBD1 (6 bases). The CDR3 contains 12 residues. The germline V gene encodes CDR1 LNHDA and CDR2 SQIVND (reference sequence). The V end lost 5 bases, the J end lost 6 bases, and 11 bases lay between the germline ends. CDR3 bases: TGTGCCAGTAGTTCACAGGGAATCGAGCAGTACTTC. Amino acid sequence: CASSSQGIEQYF.

The chain recombines TRBV6-1 with TRBJ2-1; 7 positions match TRBD2. CDR3 size: 13 residues. CDR1 and CDR2 from the germline V gene are MNHNS and SASEGT. The junction had 8 bases not matched to a gene; V was cut back by 0 bases and J by 15 bases. The CDR3 sequence is CASSEALRGELFF. CDR3 nucleotides: TGTGCCAGCAGTGAAGCGCTTCGGGGGGAACTGTTCTTC.

This clone occurred a few times. The chain uses TRBV25-1 and TRBJ1-3, with TRBD1 matching 9 bases. Germline CDR1 is MGHDK and CDR2 is SYGVNS. The CDR3 totals 17 residues. Losses at the gene ends were 5 bases for V and 2 bases for J; bases not matched to a gene: 10. The CDR3 sequence: CASSKSRDREPGNTIYF. DNA of the CDR3: TGTGCCAGCAGTAAAAGCCGGGACAGGGAACCTGGAAACACCATATATTTT.